Each of the 18 T cell receptor beta chains below was sequenced from the same sample in a study of HIV-infected patients and healthy controls. The repertoire came from unfractionated whole blood and reflected all unsorted peripheral T cells. Around 500 ng RNA was reverse transcribed with alpha and beta constant-region primers. Separate chain-specific third strand synthesis with multiplexing indices produced the alpha and beta libraries. TCRdb called the 5' RACE reads again in MiXCR, with one record for every CDR3 protein. The repertoire holds about 12,000 distinct CDR3 sequences, with roughly a tenth as singletons. The sequenced material came from blood. The receptors here all came from an adult in good health.

The chain employs TRBV5-1 and TRBJ2-2; D gene ambiguous. Germline CDR1 is SGHRS and CDR2 is YFSETQ. Trimming removed 5 bases from V and 7 bases from J, with 18 bases in between. The CDR3 has 15 amino acids. This CDR3 reads CASRVRTTAGGELFF. The CDR3 DNA is TGCGCCAGCAGGGTCCGGACCACCGCAGGCGGGGAGCTGTTTTTT.

This clonotype showed up just a few times. The chain carries TRBV19 and TRBJ2-5; 7 nucleotides line up with TRBD1. The trim removed 6 bases at V and 1 base at J, leaving 8 bases unmatched. CDR3 length: 15 amino acids. Germline V CDR1 and CDR2: LNHDA, SQIVND (reference sequence). This CDR3 reads CASRRLRDSQETQYF. The DNA for the CDR3 is TGTGCCAGTAGGAGACTCCGGGACAGCCAAGAGACCCAGTACTTC.

In its sample, this clonotype was seen many times. This chain uses TRBV6-5 with TRBJ1-6; a weak D match, TRBD1 (5 bases). V lost 6 bases and J lost 7, with 16 bases in between. CDR1 is MNHEY, CDR2 SVGAGI, per germline. The CDR3 has 15 residues. The CDR3, as DNA: TGTGCCAGCAGATCCTCCGGGACGGTGAATTCACCCCTCCACTTT. Translation: CASRSSGTVNSPLHF.

This clonotype was seen at least ten times. The chain joins TRBV9 to TRBJ1-6, with 10 bases fitting TRBD1. After removal of 5 bases from V and 6 bases from J, the junction contained 5 bases not matched to a gene. There are 15 residues in the CDR3. Germline-derived CDR1 and CDR2 are SGDLS and YYNGEE. CDR3 sequence: CASSPDRGFNSPLHF. In nucleotides, the CDR3 is TGTGCCAGCAGTCCGGACAGGGGGTTTAATTCACCCCTCCACTTT. Together with reference TRBV9 and TRBJ1-6, the CDR3 gives the full variable domain: DSGVTQTPKHLITATGQRVTLRCSPRSGDLSVYWYQQSLDQGLQFLIQYYNGEERAKGNILERFSAQQFPDLHSELNLSSLELGDSALYFCASSPDRGFNSPLHFGNGTRLTVT.

This clonotype rates as medium-sized. The V call is TRBV3-1, the J call TRBJ1-1; D is perhaps TRBD1 (5 bases). The CDR3 is 14 amino acids. CDR1 is LGHDT and CDR2 is YNNKEL in the germline V gene (reference sequence). V was cut by 1 base and J by 5 bases, with 11 bases left in between. The CDR3, as DNA: TGTGCCAGCAGCCAAGCTCAGGGTAGGACTGAAGCTTTCTTT. Its protein product is CASSQAQGRTEAFF.

For this clonotype: One base away lies a much larger clone, so this may be a sequencing read error. The gene calls are TRBV27 and TRBJ1-6, with D hard to call. Per germline, CDR1 MNHEY and CDR2 SMNVEV (reference sequence). This CDR3 is 15 amino acids long. CDR3 amino acids: CTSSFIRDYISPLHF. DNA of the CDR3: TGTACCAGCAGTTTCATTAGGGATTATATTTCACCCCTCCACTTT.

This clonotype was seen at least ten times. V gene TRBV25-1 combines with J gene TRBJ1-1, with no clear D. Germline CDR1 and CDR2: MGHDK and SYGVNS. The CDR3 sequence is 12 residues long. Trimming shortened V by 6 bases and J by 3 bases, and 8 bases separated the two germline ends. The CDR3, as DNA: TGTGCCAGCAGAGGGTGGGACACTGAAGCTTTCTTT. Its protein is CASRGWDTEAFF.

Ten or more counts support this clonotype. This chain connects TRBV12-3 or TRBV12-4 to TRBJ1-1; D ambiguous. The CDR3 contains 14 residues. V gave up 8 bases and J gave up 4 bases, with 17 bases separating them. In nucleotides, the CDR3 is TGTGCCAGCGGAATAGCGGTTATGGGCACTGAAGCTTTCTTT. Protein product: CASGIAVMGTEAFF.

By proportion, this clonotype is medium-sized. The V gene is TRBV7-2, the J gene TRBJ2-3; D perhaps matches TRBD1 (5 bases). The CDR3 is 13 amino acids. Trimming removed 4 bases at V and 6 bases at J, with 11 bases between. Germline V gives CDR1 SGHTA, CDR2 FQGNSA. The CDR3 region has the DNA TGTGCCAGCAGCTACAGACAGATGGATACGCAGTATTTT. Its protein product is CASSYRQMDTQYF.

There are many counts of this clonotype. The chain uses TRBV28 and TRBJ2-5; perhaps D is TRBD1 or TRBD2 (7 bases each). Trimming stripped 3 bases from V and 3 bases from J, with 11 bases between. Germline V gene data show CDR1 as MDHEN and CDR2 as SYDVKM. The CDR3 contains 14 residues. CDR3 region: CASSLGGGKETQYF. The DNA for the CDR3 is TGTGCCAGCAGTTTGGGAGGGGGCAAAGAGACCCAGTACTTC. Full variable domain (remainder filled in from reference TRBV28 and TRBJ2-5): DVKVTQSSRYLVKRTGEKVFLECVQDMDHENMFWYRQDPGLGLRLIYFSYDVKMKEKGDIPEGYSVSREKKERFSLILESASTNQTSMYLCASSLGGGKETQYFGPGTRLLVL.

This clonotype is medium-sized by share. The V gene is TRBV12-3 or TRBV12-4, the J gene TRBJ2-6; 9 nucleotides align to TRBD1. The CDR3 length is 16 residues. Trimming cost V 3 bases and J 4 bases; bases outside gene matches: 4. CDR3: CASSFGQGTGANVLTF. In nucleotides, the CDR3 is TGTGCCAGCAGTTTCGGACAGGGGACGGGGGCCAACGTCCTGACTTTC.

The V and J genes are TRBV4-1 and TRBJ2-3, with 10 bases that match TRBD2. After removal of 1 base from V and 7 bases from J, the junction contained 5 bases not matched to a gene. The germline V gene encodes CDR1 MGHRA and CDR2 YSYEKL. This CDR3 contains 15 residues. CDR3: CASSQAVTSGNTQYF. The CDR3 nucleotides read TGCGCCAGCAGCCAAGCCGTTACTAGCGGGAATACGCAGTATTTT.

This clonotype has a count of ten or more. The V call is TRBV19, the J call TRBJ2-1; 10 bases are shared with TRBD2. The CDR3 loop spans 15 amino acids. V lost 4 bases, J lost 6 bases, and 6 bases stayed unmatched. CDR1 is LNHDA and CDR2 is SQIVND in the germline V gene (reference sequence). CDR3 sequence reads: CASSKSGRASNEQFF. CDR3 DNA: TGTGCCAGTAGTAAAAGCGGGAGGGCGTCCAATGAGCAGTTCTTC.

Ten or more counts support this clonotype. This chain links TRBV19 with TRBJ1-1, with D possibly being TRBD1 (5 bases). CDR3 size: 13 residues. Germline assignment: CDR1 LNHDA and CDR2 SQIVND (reference sequence). V gave up 7 bases and J gave up 5 bases, with 14 bases separating them. CDR3 protein: CASKTKGETEAFF. Here the CDR3 DNA reads TGTGCCAGTAAGACGAAAGGGGAGACTGAAGCTTTCTTT. The full variable domain, completed using reference TRBV19 and TRBJ1-1, is DGGITQSPKYLFRKEGQNVTLSCEQNLNHDAMYWYRQDPGQGLRLIYYSQIVNDFQKGDIAEGYSVSREKKESFPLTVTSAQKNPTAFYLCASKTKGETEAFFGQGTRLTVV.

The rearrangement joins TRBV29-1 to TRBJ2-6, with 8 bases that match TRBD2. The V gene's germline CDR1 is SQVTM and CDR2 ANQGSEA. With 4 bases clipped from V and 4 bases from J, the junction kept 0 bases outside the gene matches. This CDR3 has 13 residues. The CDR3 DNA sequence: TGCAGCGTTGGGACTAGCGGGGCCAACGTCCTGACTTTC. This encodes CSVGTSGANVLTF.

This chain connects TRBV20-1 to TRBJ2-1, with TRBD2 matching over 13 bases. Per the germline V gene, CDR1 is DFQATT and CDR2 is SNEGSKA (reference sequence). CDR3 size: 15 residues. V shed 6 bases, J shed 6 bases, and the junction held 8 bases outside the gene matches. CDR3 coding DNA: TGCAGTGCCCAGGGACTAGCGGGACCCGTCAATGAGCAGTTCTTC. Encoded protein: CSAQGLAGPVNEQFF.

This clonotype is deemed medium-sized. The chain links TRBV7-2 to TRBJ1-2, with D uncertain. Germline V gene sequence: CDR1 SGHTA, CDR2 FQGNSA. Trimming removed 4 bases from V and 1 base from J, with 13 bases in between. The CDR3 loop spans 15 amino acids. CDR3 sequence reads: CASSSGRAVNYGYTF. The CDR3 bases are TGTGCCAGCAGCTCTGGACGGGCGGTTAACTATGGCTACACCTTC.

This sequence joins TRBV25-1 and TRBJ1-1; D possibly corresponds to TRBD1 (5 bases). Trimming removed 2 bases from V and 5 bases from J, with 9 bases in between. Germline values: CDR1 MGHDK, CDR2 SYGVNS. The CDR3 runs to 13 residues. The CDR3 sequence is CASSEGGRTEAFF. The CDR3 nucleotides are TGTGCCAGCAGTGAAGGGGGAAGAACTGAAGCTTTCTTT.